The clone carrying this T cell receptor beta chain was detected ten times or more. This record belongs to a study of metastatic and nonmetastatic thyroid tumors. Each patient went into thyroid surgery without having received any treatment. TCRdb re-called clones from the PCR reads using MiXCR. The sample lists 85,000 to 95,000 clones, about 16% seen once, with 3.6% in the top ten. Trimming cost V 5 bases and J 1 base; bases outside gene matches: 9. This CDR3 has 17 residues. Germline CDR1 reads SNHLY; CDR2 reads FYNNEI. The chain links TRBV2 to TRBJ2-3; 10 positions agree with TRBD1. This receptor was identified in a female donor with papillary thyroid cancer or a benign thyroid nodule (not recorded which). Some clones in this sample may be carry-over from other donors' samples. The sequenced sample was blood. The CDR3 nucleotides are TGTGCCAGCAGTCCACGGACCGGGACAGGGGGCACAGATACGCAGTATTTT. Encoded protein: CASSPRTGTGGTDTQYF.